The sequence of this T cell receptor beta chain was determined in a study of T cell clonotyping in hematopoietic cell transplantation (dated by TCRdb to the early 2020s). Context from the whole study: A total of under 150 blood samples were collected in the study from 35 consecutive transplant recipients and their related donors. Patient recruitment ran from 2015 to early 2017, and follow-up continued until September 2020 or death. Points the paper makes about the study in general: After transplant, TCR diversity in recipients dropped, and pathologically expanded clonotypes climbed progressively between day 30 and day 180. The sample size was limited and the cells went unsorted, which meant the CD4 and CD8 repertoire contributions could not be told apart. Only a small fraction of recipient repertoires overlapped donor repertoires, with over 97% appearing de novo at the given depth. Broader TCR repertoire diversity after transplant was predicted by Inverse Simpson Index values from donors and from recipients before transplant.

Blood samples for TCR beta sequencing were provided by related transplant donors. Nuclei Lysis Solution was used to extract genomic DNA from fresh or cryopreserved unfractionated peripheral blood mononuclear cells. TCR beta CDR3 regions were amplified from genomic DNA with the immunoSEQ assay, a bias-controlled multiplex PCR using V- and J-specific primers. A second PCR step added a proprietary barcode and Illumina adapter sequences to the CDR3 amplicons. An Illumina MiSeq instrument was used to sequence the CDR3 libraries. The paper's data handling went like this. immunoSEQ Analyzer 3.0 was used for export and quality control, with R Bioconductor and Immunarch used for downstream analyses. Only productive rearrangements within the normalized downsampled data set were used in the calculation of repertoire metrics. In the normalized cohort, a clonotype counted as pathologically expanded if the clonotype was larger than 5 templates. The Inverse Simpson Index was used to measure repertoire diversity. To capture all clonotypes, CMV-specificity analyses were performed on the non-normalized data set. TCRdb holds this immuneACCESS table with in-frame rearrangements only. Some clones are missing; in checked studies, unresolved V genes explain under half, and the rest has no known cause. V and J calls and clone size are those listed in that table; D and trimming were worked out from the DNA. The sample contains more than 40,000 clones, roughly 96% of them found a single time. Approximately 0.94% of the sample is taken by the ten largest.

Concerning this clone: Its binding antigen is unknown. No base-level quality is on record; no much larger clone is a single base apart.

The CDR3 runs 14 residues from the cysteine to the phenylalanine. Only the CDR3 DNA stays, 42 bases, in frame from base 1. Sequences SEHNR (CDR1) and FQNEAQ (CDR2) are obtained from the germline V gene (reference sequence). Trimming at the junction amounts to 7 bases on V and 0 bases on J, and the germline ends lie 10 bases apart. The chain employs TRBV7-9 and TRBJ1-3; the D gene is not confidently resolved. Input material: peripheral blood mononuclear cells. The receptor's source is a man between 25 and 39 years old in good health. Some clones in this sample may be carry-over from other donors' samples. The CDR3 protein is CASTKTFSGNTIYF. The nucleotides are TGTGCCAGCACGAAGACATTCTCTGGAAACACCATATATTTT.